This T cell receptor beta chain was retrieved from a study of follicular helper T cells after annual influenza vaccination. Time point meaning: 2015-2016 season, pre-vaccination. Vaccine contraindications, substance abuse, HIV/AIDS, active malignancy and active illness excluded donors. The protocol was immunoSEQ multiplex PCR, while the TCRdb copy is restricted to in-frame clones and leaves out a portion. The sample includes about 6,000 clones, 80% to 85% of them seen just once. The material was CXCR5- memory CD4+ T cells sorted from blood, obtained on the day of influenza vaccination. The TCR comes from an adult who received the influenza vaccine.

CDR3 region: CASSPLALGEQYF. CDR3 nucleotides: TGTGCCAGCTCACCATTGGCCTTAGGCGAGCAGTACTTC. The chain joins TRBV18 to TRBJ2-7; D is uncertain. The ends were cut back, 2 bases at V and 6 bases at J, with 11 bases in the middle. Germline values: CDR1 KGHSH, CDR2 LQKENI. The CDR3 length is 13 residues.